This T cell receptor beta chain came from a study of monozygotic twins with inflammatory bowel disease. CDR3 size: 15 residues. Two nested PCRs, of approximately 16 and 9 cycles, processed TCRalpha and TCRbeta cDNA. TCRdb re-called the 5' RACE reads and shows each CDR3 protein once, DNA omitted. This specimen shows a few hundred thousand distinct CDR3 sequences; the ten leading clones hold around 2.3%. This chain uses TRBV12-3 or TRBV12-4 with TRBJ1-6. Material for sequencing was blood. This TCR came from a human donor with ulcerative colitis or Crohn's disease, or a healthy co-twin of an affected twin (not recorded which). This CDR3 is CASSLSALNNSPLHF.